The 10 T cell receptor beta chains below come from one sample, sequenced in a study of shared clonotypes between healthy human individuals. Using immunoSEQ multiplex PCR, the repertoire was profiled, and TCRdb retains in-frame clones only, with some absent. The sample contains some 2.1 million clones, 85% to 95% of which appear only once. The material sequenced was naive CD4+ T cells sorted from blood. Subset described: CD45RA+ positively selected. These receptors all stem from a man between 18 and 35 years old in good health.

This sequence joins TRBV7-9 and TRBJ1-4; D remains unclear. V was shortened by 3 bases and J by 7 bases, with 15 bases between the two germline ends. The CDR3 is 15 amino acids. Germline CDR1 is SEHNR and CDR2 is FQNEAQ (reference sequence). CDR3 loop: CASSLTITRGEKLFF. Written as DNA, the CDR3 is TGTGCCAGCAGCTTGACCATCACCCGGGGTGAAAAACTGTTTTTT. Full variable domain (rest looked up from reference TRBV7-9 and TRBJ1-4): DTGVSQNPRHKITKRGQNVTFRCDPISEHNRLYWYRQTLGQGPEFLTYFQNEAQLEKSRLLSDRFSAERPKGSFSTLEIQRTEQGDSAMYLCASSLTITRGEKLFFGSGTQLSVL.

This rearrangement joins TRBV9 to TRBJ2-1; 7 bases are a match to TRBD1. The junction had 6 bases not matched to a gene; V was cut back by 5 bases and J by 7 bases. The CDR3 has 13 residues. CDR1 is SGDLS, CDR2 YYNGEE, per germline. The CDR3 is CASRATGENEQFF. The CDR3 bases are TGTGCCAGCAGAGCAACAGGGGAAAATGAGCAGTTCTTC.

The CDR3 loop is CASRLGPDTQYF. The CDR3 coding sequence is TGTGCCAGCAGATTGGGTCCAGATACGCAGTATTTT. This sequence joins TRBV6-1 and TRBJ2-3; no clear D. This CDR3 region has 12 residues. Germline CDR1 is MNHNS and CDR2 is SASEGT. Trimming cost V 6 bases and J 4 bases, with 8 bases left between them.

This clone was counted a single time. This specimen includes other DNA sequences encoding the same CDR3. V and J are TRBV9 and TRBJ1-4, with unresolved D. This CDR3 contains 14 residues. Germline CDR1 SGDLS, CDR2 YYNGEE. Trimming removed 0 bases at V and 4 bases at J, with 7 bases between. Here the CDR3 reads CASSVGQSNEKLFF. The CDR3 nucleotides read TGTGCCAGCAGCGTAGGGCAGAGTAATGAAAAACTGTTTTTT. The variable domain in full, completed from reference TRBV9 and TRBJ1-4, reads DSGVTQTPKHLITATGQRVTLRCSPRSGDLSVYWYQQSLDQGLQFLIQYYNGEERAKGNILERFSAQQFPDLHSELNLSSLELGDSALYFCASSVGQSNEKLFFGSGTQLSVL.

V gene TRBV27 combines with J gene TRBJ2-7; 7 bases agree with TRBD2. J was trimmed by 0 bases and V by 3 bases; bases with no gene match: 5. There are 15 residues in the CDR3. CDR1 and CDR2 (germline): MNHEY, SMNVEV (reference sequence). In nucleotides, the CDR3 is TGTGCCAGCAGTTTCTGGCGGGGGAACTCCTACGAGCAGTACTTC. It encodes CASSFWRGNSYEQYF.

The chain employs TRBV29-1 and TRBJ2-1; 11 bases line up with TRBD1. The V and J ends lost 7 bases and 7 bases, in that order; junction bases with no gene match: 6. The germline V gene encodes CDR1 SQVTM and CDR2 ANQGSEA. CDR3 size: 13 residues. The CDR3 DNA reads TGCAGCGGCGCGGACAGGGGGCTGAATGAGCAGTTCTTC. This codes for CSGADRGLNEQFF.

The V gene is TRBV27, the J gene TRBJ2-7; 7 bases are a match to TRBD2. Germline CDR1 is MNHEY and CDR2 is SMNVEV (reference sequence). CDR3 length equals 15 residues. V lost 2 bases to trimming and J lost 2 bases; unmatched junction nucleotides: 6. CDR3 coding DNA: TGTGCCAGCAGTTTAGGACTAGGATCCACCTACGAGCAGTACTTC. As protein: CASSLGLGSTYEQYF.

V and J are TRBV10-3 and TRBJ1-1, with D perhaps matching TRBD1 (5 bases). The V gene lost 8 bases and the J gene lost 7 bases, with 17 bases spanning the gap. The CDR3 is 13 amino acids. CDR1 and CDR2 from the germline V gene are ENHRY and SYGVKD. This CDR3 reads CAIVPGTADEAFF. CDR3 sequence (DNA): TGTGCCATCGTACCTGGGACGGCCGATGAAGCTTTCTTT.

This clone showed up just a few times. This sequence joins TRBV2 and TRBJ2-7, with 8 bases matching TRBD2. The ends lost 6 bases at V and 7 bases at J; junction bases unmatched: 11. CDR1 and CDR2 from the germline V gene are SNHLY and FYNNEI. The length of the CDR3 is 14 residues. CDR3 DNA sequence: TGTGCCAGCAGACCCGTAGGACTAGCCTTAGAGCAGTACTTC. Its translation is CASRPVGLALEQYF. Filled out from reference TRBV2 and TRBJ2-7, the complete variable domain reads EPEVTQTPSHQVTQMGQEVILRCVPISNHLYFYWYRQILGQKVEFLVSFYNNEISEKSEIFDDQFSVERPDGSNFTLKIRSTKLEDSAMYFCASRPVGLALEQYFGPGTRLTVT.

The J gene is TRBJ2-5, the V gene TRBV20-1; D is ambiguous. V lost 5 bases and J lost 5, with 6 bases in between. This CDR3 region has 10 residues. Germline-derived CDR1 and CDR2 are DFQATT and SNEGSKA (reference sequence). The CDR3 nucleotides read TGCAGTGCTTCGATGGAGACCCAGTACTTC. Protein product: CSASMETQYF.